One sample yielded the 19 T cell receptor beta chains listed below, sequenced in a study of blood T cell repertoires in COVID-19. Assay: immunoSEQ multiplex PCR; the TCRdb copy retains only in-frame clones and omits some. The sample lists 150,000 to 200,000 clones, roughly 80% occurring once. The sample was peripheral blood. The receptors stem from a woman between 25 and 40 years old with acute or convalescent COVID-19.

The chain has TRBV2 and TRBJ1-1; TRBD1 might be the D (5 bases). Germline V lookup: CDR1 SNHLY, CDR2 FYNNEI. The ends were cut back, 10 bases at V and 1 base at J, with 13 bases in the middle. The CDR3 has 13 amino acids. The CDR3 sequence: CATGLGGNTEAFF. As DNA, the CDR3 is TGTGCCACCGGCCTGGGGGGGAACACTGAAGCTTTCTTT.

The chain couples TRBV6-1 to TRBJ2-1, with 9 bases that match TRBD2. V gave up 3 bases and J gave up 6 bases; unmatched junction bases: 9. This CDR3 has 16 amino acids. CDR1 is MNHNS, CDR2 SASEGT, per germline. The CDR3 spells CASSESLAGQFNEQFF. The CDR3 coding sequence is TGTGCCAGCAGTGAGTCACTAGCGGGCCAATTCAATGAGCAGTTCTTC.

The count of this clone is one. V gene TRBV5-1 combines with J gene TRBJ1-3; TRBD1 is a possible D gene (5 bases). This CDR3 contains 17 residues. From germline, CDR1 is SGHRS and CDR2 YFSETQ. V lost 4 bases to trimming and J lost 0 bases, with 17 bases between them. CDR3: CASSKTENSHSGNTIYF. The CDR3 region has the DNA TGCGCCAGCAGCAAGACAGAGAACTCCCACTCTGGAAACACCATATATTTT.

V and J are TRBV4-2 and TRBJ2-1; 12 positions agree with TRBD2. This CDR3 is built from 15 residues. V was pared by 8 bases and J by 6 bases, with 8 bases of the junction left unmatched. CDR1 is LGHNA and CDR2 is YNFKEQ in the germline V gene. This CDR3 reads CASGRRLAGVNEQFF. The CDR3 DNA is TGTGCCAGCGGTAGACGACTAGCGGGAGTCAATGAGCAGTTCTTC.

V is TRBV9 and J is TRBJ2-7; D remains ambiguous. Between the trimmed V and J ends, which lost 0 bases and 0 bases, there was a span of 10 bases. CDR1 and CDR2 (germline): SGDLS, YYNGEE. The CDR3 runs to 15 residues. The CDR3 loop is CASSVGVLSSYEQYF. DNA of the CDR3: TGTGCCAGCAGCGTAGGTGTTCTCTCCTCCTACGAGCAGTACTTC.

The V call is TRBV7-2, the J call TRBJ2-1; 7 bases align to TRBD2. V lost 5 bases and J lost 6; bases outside the gene matches: 7. Germline assignment: CDR1 SGHTA and CDR2 FQGNSA. There are 14 residues in the CDR3. The CDR3 sequence is CASSPGLVPNEQFF. Written as DNA, the CDR3 is TGTGCCAGCAGCCCAGGACTAGTTCCCAATGAGCAGTTCTTC.

The V and J genes are TRBV2 and TRBJ2-1; D might be TRBD2 (5 bases). With 6 bases removed from V and 11 bases from J, the gap between germline ends came to 14 bases. Germline CDR1 is SNHLY and CDR2 is FYNNEI. The CDR3 loop spans 12 amino acids. Here the CDR3 reads CASRPRERKQFF. The CDR3 bases are TGTGCCAGCAGACCGCGAGAGCGGAAGCAGTTCTTC.

The chain uses TRBV19 and TRBJ1-3; TRBD1 is a possible D gene (6 bases). Germline V gives CDR1 LNHDA, CDR2 SQIVND (reference sequence). The CDR3 has 16 amino acids. V was shortened by 5 bases and J by 0 bases, with 14 bases between the two germline ends. CDR3 coding DNA: TGTGCCAGTAGTGTACAGGGAATAGCCTCTGGAAACACCATATATTTT. It is translated as CASSVQGIASGNTIYF.

The rearrangement uses TRBV20-1 and TRBJ2-5, with D maybe TRBD2 (6 bases). The ends were cut back, 3 bases at V and 0 bases at J, with 23 bases in the middle. From germline, CDR1 is DFQATT and CDR2 SNEGSKA (reference sequence). There are 18 residues in the CDR3. The CDR3 DNA sequence: TGCAGTGCTAGTTTGTATCTCGGGACTGGCATTTACCAAGAGACCCAGTACTTC. Protein sequence: CSASLYLGTGIYQETQYF.

The chain is built from TRBV28 and TRBJ1-5; D is uncertain. Germline assignment: CDR1 MDHEN and CDR2 SYDVKM. CDR3 length equals 12 residues. V lost 6 bases to trimming and J lost 2 bases, with 5 bases between them. In DNA, the CDR3 is TGTGCCAGCAGGAGGGGCAATCAGCCCCAGCATTTT. Translated: CASRRGNQPQHF.

V is TRBV6-1 and J is TRBJ2-2, with TRBD2 matching 10 bases. Germline values: CDR1 MNHNS, CDR2 SASEGT. The CDR3 consists of 15 residues. V gave up 6 bases and J gave up 5 bases; unmatched junction bases: 6. CDR3 coding DNA: TGTGCCAGCAGGGCGCTAGCGGGAGAAACCGGGGAGCTGTTTTTT. Amino acids: CASRALAGETGELFF.

V and J are TRBV3-1 (or the pseudogene TRBV3-2) and TRBJ2-1; 12 bases map to TRBD2. The V segment lost 1 base and the J segment 1 base; nucleotides outside the gene matches: 8. The CDR3 contains 19 residues. Germline CDR1 reads LGHDT; CDR2 reads YNNKEL (reference sequence). The CDR3 DNA sequence: TGTGCCAGCAGCCAAGTCTTTCTAGCGGGAGGGCCGTCCTACAATGAGCAGTTCTTC. Its translation: CASSQVFLAGGPSYNEQFF.

The genes are TRBV7-9 and TRBJ1-2; D remains unclear. There are 12 residues in the CDR3. Trimming took off 7 bases at V and 8 bases at J, with 14 bases between the two ends. CDR1 and CDR2 (germline): SEHNR, FQNEAQ (reference sequence). CDR3: CASTYSSGGYTF. CDR3 nucleotides: TGTGCCAGCACCTACTCCTCGGGGGGCTACACCTTC. Supplemented by reference TRBV7-9 and TRBJ1-2, the full variable domain reads DTGVSQNPRHKITKRGQNVTFRCDPISEHNRLYWYRQTLGQGPEFLTYFQNEAQLEKSRLLSDRFSAERPKGSFSTLEIQRTEQGDSAMYLCASTYSSGGYTFGSGTRLTVV.

This rearrangement joins TRBV9 to TRBJ2-7; D is possibly TRBD2 (6 bases). V shed 4 bases and J shed 3 bases, with 17 bases lying between them. This CDR3 is built from 15 residues. Germline V gene data show CDR1 as SGDLS and CDR2 as YYNGEE. The CDR3 reads CASSPGGSRIYEQYF. Written as DNA, the CDR3 is TGTGCCAGCAGCCCCGGGGGTAGCCGAATCTACGAGCAGTACTTC.

This clone was counted a few times. The chain joins TRBV4-3 to TRBJ1-5, with 7 bases that match TRBD1. Germline CDR1 reads LGHNA; CDR2 reads YSLEER. CDR3 length: 17 amino acids. The V gene end was trimmed by 1 base and the J gene end by 0 bases; junction bases not matched to a gene: 6. Here the CDR3 DNA reads TGCGCCAGCAGCCAAGGCCCGACAGGGAATAGCAATCAGCCCCAGCATTTT. Amino acid sequence: CASSQGPTGNSNQPQHF.

V gene TRBV27 combines with J gene TRBJ1-2; D not resolved. This CDR3 has 13 amino acids. The V gene lost 2 bases and the J gene lost 7 bases, with 11 bases spanning the gap. Germline V CDR1 and CDR2: MNHEY, SMNVEV (reference sequence). CDR3 sequence: CASSLRFGGGYTF. For the CDR3, the DNA is TGTGCCAGCAGTTTACGATTTGGAGGTGGCTACACCTTC.

The chain combines TRBV7-9 with TRBJ2-2; 8 nucleotides line up with TRBD1. V lost 5 bases and J lost 4; bases outside the gene matches: 12. The CDR3 runs 17 residues. The germline V gene encodes CDR1 SEHNR and CDR2 FQNEAQ (reference sequence). CDR3 DNA: TGTGCCAGCAGCGGATCGACAGGGGATCGTGTCACCGGGGAGCTGTTTTTT. Translated, it gives CASSGSTGDRVTGELFF. The full variable domain, in which reference TRBV7-9 and TRBJ2-2 provide the parts outside the CDR3, is DTGVSQNPRHKITKRGQNVTFRCDPISEHNRLYWYRQTLGQGPEFLTYFQNEAQLEKSRLLSDRFSAERPKGSFSTLEIQRTEQGDSAMYLCASSGSTGDRVTGELFFGEGSRLTVL.

This rearrangement joins TRBV6-2 or TRBV6-3 to TRBJ2-7, with D possibly matching TRBD1 (5 bases). In germline, CDR1 is MNHEY, CDR2 SVGEGT. The CDR3 spans 15 residues. Trimming took off 6 bases at V and 1 base at J, with 16 bases between the two ends. CDR3 DNA sequence: TGTGCCAGCAGCCAAACGGACACTCCATCCTACGAGCAGTACTTC. As protein: CASSQTDTPSYEQYF.

This clone is a singleton in its sample. The rearrangement joins TRBV27 to TRBJ1-6, with TRBD1 matching over 7 bases. The CDR3 has 16 residues. Germline lookup yields CDR1 MNHEY and CDR2 SMNVEV (reference sequence). V was clipped by 7 bases and J by 7 bases; unmatched bases: 13. Here the CDR3 reads CASMEAPGQINSPLHF. CDR3 coding DNA: TGTGCCAGCATGGAAGCCCCGGGACAGATAAATTCACCCCTCCACTTT.